This T cell receptor (beta chain) derives from a study of T cells after yellow fever vaccination. With V trimmed by 11 bases and J by 2 bases, 13 bases remained unmatched. The germline V gene encodes CDR1 ENHRY and CDR2 SYGVKD. The CDR3 loop spans 18 amino acids. TCRdb re-called the 5' RACE reads with MiXCR, one entry per CDR3 protein. Seen here are 25,000 to 30,000 distinct CDR3 sequences, over 4.5% observed once, and the top ten hold 35% to 45%. This sequence joins TRBV10-3 and TRBJ2-2; 14 bases align to TRBD2. The sequence came from a man between 25 and 39 years old who received the YFV17D yellow fever vaccine. This specimen consisted of CD8+ T cells sorted from PBMCs, obtained 10 days after the yellow fever booster vaccination. The DNA for the CDR3 is TGTGCCGGGTCCCCTACCGGGACTAGCGGGAGCAACACCGGGGAGCTGTTTTTT. Its translation: CAGSPTGTSGSNTGELFF.